This paragraph covers one T cell receptor (beta chain) sequence. The sample belongs to a study of blood T cell repertoires in COVID-19. The overall study: Specimens from acute and convalescent COVID-19 originated in the United States, Italy and Spain.

Original processing methods: Reference gene primer amplification yielded estimated nucleated cell counts. Produced via immunoSEQ multiplex PCR; TCRdb's table is partial and in-frame only. V and J calls and clone size come straight from that table; D and trimming were deduced from the DNA. The table has over 250,000 clones, 91% seen once; the top ten hold around 2.6%. Trimming shortened V by 9 bases and J by 2 bases, and 7 bases separated the two germline ends. Germline CDR1 WSHSY, CDR2 SAAADI. The CDR3 runs 11 residues. The clonotype originates from a person under 35 with COVID-19, enrolled during active disease. The rearrangement uses TRBV10-2 and TRBJ1-1; D is ambiguous. Sequencing used peripheral blood. The CDR3 here is CASVLNTEAFF. The DNA of the CDR3 is TGCGCCAGTGTGCTAAACACTGAAGCTTTCTTT.